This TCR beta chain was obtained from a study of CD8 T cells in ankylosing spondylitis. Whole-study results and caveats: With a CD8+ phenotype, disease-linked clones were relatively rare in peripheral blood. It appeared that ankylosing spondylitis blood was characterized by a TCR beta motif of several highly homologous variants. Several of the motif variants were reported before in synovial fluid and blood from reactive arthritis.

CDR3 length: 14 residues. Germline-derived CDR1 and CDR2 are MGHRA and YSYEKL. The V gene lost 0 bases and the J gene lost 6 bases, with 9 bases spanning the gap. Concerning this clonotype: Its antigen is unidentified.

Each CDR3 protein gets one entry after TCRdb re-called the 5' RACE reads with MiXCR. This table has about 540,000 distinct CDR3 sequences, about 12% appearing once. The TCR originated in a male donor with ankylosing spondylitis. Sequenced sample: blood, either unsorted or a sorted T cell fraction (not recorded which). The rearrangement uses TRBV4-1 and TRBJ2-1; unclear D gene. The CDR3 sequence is CASSQDGTINEQFF. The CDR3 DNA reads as TGCGCCAGCAGCCAAGATGGAACTATCAATGAGCAGTTCTTC.